The 2 T cell receptor beta chains reported below all come from one sample, sequenced in a study of siplizumab effects on memory and regulatory T cells (dated by TCRdb to the late 2010s). Libraries were made using the immunoSEQ multiplex PCR assay. The source is immuneACCESS, and TCRdb retained only in-frame sequences with V and J called. Part of the clones is not carried over; for the studies checked, unresolved V genes explain less than half of this, and the remainder is unexplained. The sample table holds some 120,000 clones, of which about 94% were seen once. Of the sample, approximately 1.8% is held by the ten largest clones. The sequenced sample was non-Treg CD4+ T cells sorted from blood. The cell subset or site label, as the study defines it: FACS-sorted unstimulated CD4+ non-regulatory T cells. Every receptor here comes from a human donor in good health.

This chain joins TRBV27 and TRBJ2-7; perhaps TRBD2 as D (6 bases). The CDR3 has 14 amino acids. Trimming shortened V by 4 bases and J by 0 bases, and 10 bases separated the two germline ends. Germline values: CDR1 MNHEY, CDR2 SMNVEV (reference sequence). The CDR3 DNA follows: TGTGCCAGCAGTTCCGGGGGACTCTCCTACGAGCAGTACTTC. It specifies CASSSGGLSYEQYF.

The chain has TRBV10-3 and TRBJ2-5, with D perhaps TRBD1 (5 bases). The J call may be incorrect, as the DNA end agrees better with TRBJ2-7. This CDR3 has 13 amino acids. The V gene's germline CDR1 is ENHRY and CDR2 SYGVKD. The DNA for the CDR3 is TGTGCCATCAGCCCAGGGTCCATCTACGAGCAGTACTTC. This translates into CAISPGSIYEQYF.